This TCR beta chain appears in the sequencing data of a study of vaccination and CD4 T cells after COVID-19. The wider study: No peptide, an HIV-1 Nef pool, or a CEFX pool was what each control culture received.

With the Oncomine TCR Beta short-read assay, DNA from cultured CD4+ T cells was sequenced. DNA came from CD4+ T cells after culture. TCRdb recomputed calls from the PCR reads with MiXCR, one row per CDR3 protein. The top ten hold 3% to 4% of the sample, which has about 30,000 distinct CDR3 sequences, 36% seen once. Germline CDR1 DFQATT, CDR2 SNEGSKA (reference sequence). V lost 5 bases to trimming and J lost 1 base, with 8 bases between them. The length of the CDR3 is 12 residues. In this sample, this clonotype turned up a few times. Its specificity is unknown. As to time point: late sampling 161 to 241 days after vaccination in three convalescent patients. The treatment: approximately nine-day PBMC culture with coronavirus spike peptide pools or control peptides (ViraFEST assay). Having spent 10 days in culture, CD4+ T cells were then isolated by negative selection.

This sample comprised CD4+ T cells from blood, cultured in vitro, obtained about 7 months after SARS-CoV-2 vaccination. This clonotype originated in a human donor who had recovered from COVID-19. The rearrangement uses TRBV20-1 and TRBJ2-5; no clear D gene. CDR3 DNA: TGCAGTGCTCATTACAGCCAAGAGACCCAGTACTTC. It is translated as CSAHYSQETQYF.